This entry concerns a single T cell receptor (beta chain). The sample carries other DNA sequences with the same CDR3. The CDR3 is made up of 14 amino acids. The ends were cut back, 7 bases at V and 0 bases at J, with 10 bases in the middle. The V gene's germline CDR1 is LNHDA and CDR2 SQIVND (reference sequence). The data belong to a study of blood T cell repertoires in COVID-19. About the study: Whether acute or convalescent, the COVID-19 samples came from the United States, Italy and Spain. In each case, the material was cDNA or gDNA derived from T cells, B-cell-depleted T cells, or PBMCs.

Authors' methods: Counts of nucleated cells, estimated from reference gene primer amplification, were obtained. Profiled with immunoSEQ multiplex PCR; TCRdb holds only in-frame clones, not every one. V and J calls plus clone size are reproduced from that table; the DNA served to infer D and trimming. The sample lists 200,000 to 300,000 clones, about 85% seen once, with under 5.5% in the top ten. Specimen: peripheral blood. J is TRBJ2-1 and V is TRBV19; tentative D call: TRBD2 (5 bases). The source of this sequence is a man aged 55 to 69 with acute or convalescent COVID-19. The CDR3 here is CASKSGSSYNEQFF. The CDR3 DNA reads TGTGCCAGTAAGTCGGGGAGCTCCTACAATGAGCAGTTCTTC. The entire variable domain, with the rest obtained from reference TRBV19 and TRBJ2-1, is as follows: DGGITQSPKYLFRKEGQNVTLSCEQNLNHDAMYWYRQDPGQGLRLIYYSQIVNDFQKGDIAEGYSVSREKKESFPLTVTSAQKNPTAFYLCASKSGSSYNEQFFGPGTRLTVL.